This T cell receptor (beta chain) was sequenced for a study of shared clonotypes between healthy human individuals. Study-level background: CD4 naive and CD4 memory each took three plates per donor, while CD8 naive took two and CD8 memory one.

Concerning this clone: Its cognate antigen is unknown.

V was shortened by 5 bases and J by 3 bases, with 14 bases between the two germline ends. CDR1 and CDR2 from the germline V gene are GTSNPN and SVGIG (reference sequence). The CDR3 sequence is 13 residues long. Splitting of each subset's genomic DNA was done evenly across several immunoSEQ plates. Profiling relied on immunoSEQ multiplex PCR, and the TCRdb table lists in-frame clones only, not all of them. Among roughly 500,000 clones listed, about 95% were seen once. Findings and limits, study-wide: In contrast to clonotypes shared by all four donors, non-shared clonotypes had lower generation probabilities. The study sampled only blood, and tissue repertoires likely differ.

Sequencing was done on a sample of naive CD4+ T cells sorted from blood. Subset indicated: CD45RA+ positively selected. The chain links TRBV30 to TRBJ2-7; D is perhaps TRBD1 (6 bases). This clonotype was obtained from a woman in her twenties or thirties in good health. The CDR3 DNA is TGTGCCTGGTCGAACAGGGTTGGCTACGAGCAGTACTTC. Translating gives CAWSNRVGYEQYF.